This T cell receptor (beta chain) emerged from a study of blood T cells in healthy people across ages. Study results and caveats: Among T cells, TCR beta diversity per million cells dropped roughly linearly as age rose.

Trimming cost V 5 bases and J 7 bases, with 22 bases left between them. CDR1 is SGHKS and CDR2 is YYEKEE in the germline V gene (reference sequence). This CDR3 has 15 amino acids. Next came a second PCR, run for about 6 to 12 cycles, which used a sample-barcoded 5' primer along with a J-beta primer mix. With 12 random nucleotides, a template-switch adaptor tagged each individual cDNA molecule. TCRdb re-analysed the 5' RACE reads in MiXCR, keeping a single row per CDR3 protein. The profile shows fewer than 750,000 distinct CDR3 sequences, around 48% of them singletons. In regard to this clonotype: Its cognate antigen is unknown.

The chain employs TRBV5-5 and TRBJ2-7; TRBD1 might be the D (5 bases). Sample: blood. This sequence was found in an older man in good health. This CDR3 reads CASRLGSGPNNEQYF. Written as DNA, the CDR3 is TGTGCCAGCAGACTCGGCTCAGGGCCGAACAATGAGCAGTACTTC.